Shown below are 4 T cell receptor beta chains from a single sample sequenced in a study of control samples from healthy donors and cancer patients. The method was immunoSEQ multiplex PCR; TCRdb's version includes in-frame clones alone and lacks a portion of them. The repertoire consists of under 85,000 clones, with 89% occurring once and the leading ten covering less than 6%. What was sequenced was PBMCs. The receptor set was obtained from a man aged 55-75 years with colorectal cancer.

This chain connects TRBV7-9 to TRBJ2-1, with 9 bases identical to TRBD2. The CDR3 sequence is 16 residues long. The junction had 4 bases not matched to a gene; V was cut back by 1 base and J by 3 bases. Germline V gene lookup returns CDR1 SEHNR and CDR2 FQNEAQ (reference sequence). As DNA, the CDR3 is TGTGCCAGCAGCTTAGGGCGGGGGGGCGTCTACAATGAGCAGTTCTTC. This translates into CASSLGRGGVYNEQFF. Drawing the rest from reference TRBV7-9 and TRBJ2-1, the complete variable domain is DTGVSQNPRHKITKRGQNVTFRCDPISEHNRLYWYRQTLGQGPEFLTYFQNEAQLEKSRLLSDRFSAERPKGSFSTLEIQRTEQGDSAMYLCASSLGRGGVYNEQFFGPGTRLTVL.

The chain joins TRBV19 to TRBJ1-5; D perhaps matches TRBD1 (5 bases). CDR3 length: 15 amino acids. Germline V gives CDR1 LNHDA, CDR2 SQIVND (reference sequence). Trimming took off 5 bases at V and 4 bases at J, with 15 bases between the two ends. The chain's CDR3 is CASSPPRGRNQPQHF. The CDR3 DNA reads TGTGCCAGTAGTCCACCTCGGGGGAGAAATCAGCCCCAGCATTTT.

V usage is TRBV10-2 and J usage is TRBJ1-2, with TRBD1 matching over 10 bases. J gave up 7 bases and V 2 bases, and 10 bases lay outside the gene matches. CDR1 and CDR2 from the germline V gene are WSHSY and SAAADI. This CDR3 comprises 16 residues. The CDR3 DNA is TGCGCCAGCAGTGAGAGGACAGGGGGTCAAAGTCTTGGCTACACCTTC. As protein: CASSERTGGQSLGYTF.

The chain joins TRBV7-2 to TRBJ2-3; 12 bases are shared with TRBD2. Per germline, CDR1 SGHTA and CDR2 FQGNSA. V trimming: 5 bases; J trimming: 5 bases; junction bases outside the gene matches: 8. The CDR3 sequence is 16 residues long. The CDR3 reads CASSPTSGGSRDTQYF. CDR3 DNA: TGTGCCAGCAGCCCGACTAGCGGGGGATCTAGAGATACGCAGTATTTT.